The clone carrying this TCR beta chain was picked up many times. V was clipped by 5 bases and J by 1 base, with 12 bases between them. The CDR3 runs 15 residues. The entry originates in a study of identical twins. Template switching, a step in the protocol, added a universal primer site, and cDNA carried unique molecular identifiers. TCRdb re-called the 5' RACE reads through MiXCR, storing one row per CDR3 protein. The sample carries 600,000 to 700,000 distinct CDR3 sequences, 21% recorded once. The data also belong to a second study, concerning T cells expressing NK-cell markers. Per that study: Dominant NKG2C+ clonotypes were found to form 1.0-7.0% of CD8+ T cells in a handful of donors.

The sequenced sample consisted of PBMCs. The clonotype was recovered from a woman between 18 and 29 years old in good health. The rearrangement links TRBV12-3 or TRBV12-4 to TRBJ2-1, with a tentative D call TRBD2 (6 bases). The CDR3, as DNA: TGTGCCAGCAGTAGTCCGGGAGTATCCTACAATGAGCAGTTCTTC. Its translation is CASSSPGVSYNEQFF.